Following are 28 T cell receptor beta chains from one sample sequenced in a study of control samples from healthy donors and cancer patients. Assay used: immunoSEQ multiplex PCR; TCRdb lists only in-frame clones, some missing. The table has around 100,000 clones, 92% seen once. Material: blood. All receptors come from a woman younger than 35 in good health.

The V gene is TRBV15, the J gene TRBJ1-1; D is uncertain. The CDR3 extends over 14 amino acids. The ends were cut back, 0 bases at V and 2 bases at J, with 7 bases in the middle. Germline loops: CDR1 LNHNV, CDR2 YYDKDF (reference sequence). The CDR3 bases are TGTGCCACCAGCAGAGATCTCGTAAACACTGAAGCTTTCTTT. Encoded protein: CATSRDLVNTEAFF.

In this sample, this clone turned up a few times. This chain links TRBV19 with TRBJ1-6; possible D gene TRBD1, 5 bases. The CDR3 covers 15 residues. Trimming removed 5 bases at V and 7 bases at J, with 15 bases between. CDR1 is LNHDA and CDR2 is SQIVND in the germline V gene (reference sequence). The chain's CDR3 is CASSARDAINSPLHF. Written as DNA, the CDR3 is TGTGCCAGTAGTGCCCGGGACGCCATCAATTCACCCCTCCACTTT.

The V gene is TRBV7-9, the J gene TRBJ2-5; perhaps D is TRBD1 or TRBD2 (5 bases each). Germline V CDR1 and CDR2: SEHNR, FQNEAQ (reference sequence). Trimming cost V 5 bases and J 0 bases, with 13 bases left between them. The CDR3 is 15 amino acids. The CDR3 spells CASSPRGAYQETQYF. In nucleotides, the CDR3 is TGTGCCAGCAGCCCGAGAGGGGCGTACCAAGAGACCCAGTACTTC.

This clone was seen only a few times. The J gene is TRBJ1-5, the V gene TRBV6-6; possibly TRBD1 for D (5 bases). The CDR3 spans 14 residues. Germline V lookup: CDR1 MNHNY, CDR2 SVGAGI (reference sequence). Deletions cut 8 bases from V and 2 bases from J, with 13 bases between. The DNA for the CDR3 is TGTGCCAGCCGACCTCCGGGGGGCAATCAGCCCCAGCATTTT. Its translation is CASRPPGGNQPQHF.

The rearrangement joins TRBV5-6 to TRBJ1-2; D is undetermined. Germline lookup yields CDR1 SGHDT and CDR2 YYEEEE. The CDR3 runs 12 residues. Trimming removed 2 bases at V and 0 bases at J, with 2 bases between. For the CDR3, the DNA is TGTGCCAGCAGCTTTTCTAACTATGGCTACACCTTC. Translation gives CASSFSNYGYTF. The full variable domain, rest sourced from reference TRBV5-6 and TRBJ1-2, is DAGVTQSPTHLIKTRGQQVTLRCSPKSGHDTVSWYQQALGQGPQFIFQYYEEEERQRGNFPDRFSGHQFPNYSSELNVNALLLGDSALYLCASSFSNYGYTFGSGTRLTVV.

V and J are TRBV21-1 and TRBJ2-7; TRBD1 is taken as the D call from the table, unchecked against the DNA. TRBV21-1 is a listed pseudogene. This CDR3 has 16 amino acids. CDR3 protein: CASSKFTGGATGEQYF. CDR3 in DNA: TGTGCCAGCAGCAAATTCACAGGGGGCGCAACGGGGGAGCAGTACTTC.

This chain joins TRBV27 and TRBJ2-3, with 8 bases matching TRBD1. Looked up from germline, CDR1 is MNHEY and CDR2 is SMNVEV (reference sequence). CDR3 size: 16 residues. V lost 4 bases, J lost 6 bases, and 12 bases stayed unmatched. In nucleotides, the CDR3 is TGTGCCAGCAGTTATGATTCAGGGGGCTCCAGGGATACGCAGTATTTT. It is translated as CASSYDSGGSRDTQYF.

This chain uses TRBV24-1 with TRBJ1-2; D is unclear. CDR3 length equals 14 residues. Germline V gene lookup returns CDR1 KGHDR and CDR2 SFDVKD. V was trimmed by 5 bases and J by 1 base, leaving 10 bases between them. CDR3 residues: CATSAPQINYGYTF. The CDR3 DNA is TGTGCCACCAGTGCCCCACAGATTAACTATGGCTACACCTTC.

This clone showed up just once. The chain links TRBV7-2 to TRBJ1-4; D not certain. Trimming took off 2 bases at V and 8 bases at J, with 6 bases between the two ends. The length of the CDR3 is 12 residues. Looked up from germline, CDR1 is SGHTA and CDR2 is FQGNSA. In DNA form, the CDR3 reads TGTGCCAGCAGCTTACCCCCGGAAAAACTGTTTTTT. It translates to CASSLPPEKLFF.

CDR3 nucleotides: TGTGCCAGCAGCAAATACGGGGCGCAATGTAAAGGCACAGATACGCAGTATTTT. As protein: CASSKYGAQCKGTDTQYF. The chain couples TRBV21-1 to TRBJ2-3. TRBV21-1 is recorded as a pseudogene. The CDR3 runs 18 residues.

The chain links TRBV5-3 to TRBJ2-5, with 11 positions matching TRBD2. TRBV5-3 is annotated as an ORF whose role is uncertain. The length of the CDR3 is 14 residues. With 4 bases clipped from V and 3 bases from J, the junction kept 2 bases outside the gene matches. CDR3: CARSPGLAEETQYF. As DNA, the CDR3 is TGTGCCAGAAGCCCGGGACTAGCGGAAGAGACCCAGTACTTC.

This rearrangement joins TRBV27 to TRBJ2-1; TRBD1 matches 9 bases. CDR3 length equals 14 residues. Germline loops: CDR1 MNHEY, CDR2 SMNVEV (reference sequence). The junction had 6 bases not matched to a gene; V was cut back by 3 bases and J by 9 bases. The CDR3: CASSFTQGAGEQFF. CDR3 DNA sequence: TGTGCCAGCAGTTTTACACAGGGGGCGGGTGAGCAGTTCTTC.

The CDR3 DNA reads TGTGCCAGCGGCCGGGACAGGGCCTCCTACGAGCAGTACTTC. Translation: CASGRDRASYEQYF. The rearrangement uses TRBV28 and TRBJ2-7; 9 nucleotides line up with TRBD1. This CDR3 contains 14 residues. The V gene's germline CDR1 is MDHEN and CDR2 SYDVKM. The ends lost 8 bases at V and 0 bases at J; junction bases unmatched: 5. The full variable domain, completed using reference TRBV28 and TRBJ2-7, is DVKVTQSSRYLVKRTGEKVFLECVQDMDHENMFWYRQDPGLGLRLIYFSYDVKMKEKGDIPEGYSVSREKKERFSLILESASTNQTSMYLCASGRDRASYEQYFGPGTRLTVT.

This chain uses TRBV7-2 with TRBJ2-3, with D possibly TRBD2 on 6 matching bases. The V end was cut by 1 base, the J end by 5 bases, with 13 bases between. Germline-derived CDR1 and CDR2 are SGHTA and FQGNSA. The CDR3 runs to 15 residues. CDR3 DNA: TGTGCCAGCAGCTTAGTAGGCGGGAATATAGATACGCAGTATTTT. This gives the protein CASSLVGGNIDTQYF. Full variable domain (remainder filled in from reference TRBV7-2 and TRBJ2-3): GAGVSQSPSNKVTEKGKDVELRCDPISGHTALYWYRQSLGQGLEFLIYFQGNSAPDKSGLPSDRFSAERTGGSVSTLTIQRTQQEDSAVYLCASSLVGGNIDTQYFGPGTRLTVL.

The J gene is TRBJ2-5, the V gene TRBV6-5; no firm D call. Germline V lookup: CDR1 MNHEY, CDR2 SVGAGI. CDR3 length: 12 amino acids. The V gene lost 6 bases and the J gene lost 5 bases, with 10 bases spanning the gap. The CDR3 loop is CASRRTSETQYF. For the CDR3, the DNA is TGTGCCAGCAGGAGGACGTCGGAGACCCAGTACTTC.

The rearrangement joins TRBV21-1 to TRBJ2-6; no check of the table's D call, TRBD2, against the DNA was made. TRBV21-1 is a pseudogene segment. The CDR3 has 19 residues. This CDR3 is CASSSGTPDPVSGANVLTF. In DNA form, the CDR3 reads TGTGCCAGCAGCAGCGGGACTCCGGATCCGGTGTCTGGGGCCAACGTCCTGACTTTC.

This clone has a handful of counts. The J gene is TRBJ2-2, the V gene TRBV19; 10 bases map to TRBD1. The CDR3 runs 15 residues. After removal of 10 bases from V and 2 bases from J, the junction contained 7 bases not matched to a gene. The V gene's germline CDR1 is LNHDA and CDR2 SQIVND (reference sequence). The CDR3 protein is CATLGQGINTGELFF. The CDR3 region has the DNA TGTGCCACCCTGGGACAGGGGATTAACACCGGGGAGCTGTTTTTT.

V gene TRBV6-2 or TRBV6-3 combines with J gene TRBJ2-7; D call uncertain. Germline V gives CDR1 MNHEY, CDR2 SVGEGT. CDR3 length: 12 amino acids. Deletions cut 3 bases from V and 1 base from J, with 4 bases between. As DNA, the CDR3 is TGTGCCAGCAGTTATACGTCCTACGAGCAGTACTTC. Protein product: CASSYTSYEQYF.

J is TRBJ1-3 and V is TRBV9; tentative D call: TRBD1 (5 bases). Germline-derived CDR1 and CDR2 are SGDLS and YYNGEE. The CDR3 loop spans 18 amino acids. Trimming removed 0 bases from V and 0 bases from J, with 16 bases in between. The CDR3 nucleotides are TGTGCCAGCAGCGTAGGACTCGGGACCTCCCTCTCTGGAAACACCATATATTTT. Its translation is CASSVGLGTSLSGNTIYF.

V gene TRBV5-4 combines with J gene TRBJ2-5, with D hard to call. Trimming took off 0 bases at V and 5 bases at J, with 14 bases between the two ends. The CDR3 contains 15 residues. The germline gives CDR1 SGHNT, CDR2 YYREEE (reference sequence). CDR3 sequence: CASSLALGIGETQYF. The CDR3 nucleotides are TGTGCCAGCAGCTTGGCCCTGGGTATTGGGGAGACCCAGTACTTC.

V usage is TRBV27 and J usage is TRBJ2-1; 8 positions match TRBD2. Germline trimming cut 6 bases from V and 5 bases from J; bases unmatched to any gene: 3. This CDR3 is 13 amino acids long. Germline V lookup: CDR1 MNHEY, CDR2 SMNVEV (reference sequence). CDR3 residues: CASRPLADNEQFF. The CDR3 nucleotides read TGTGCCAGCAGGCCACTAGCGGACAATGAGCAGTTCTTC.

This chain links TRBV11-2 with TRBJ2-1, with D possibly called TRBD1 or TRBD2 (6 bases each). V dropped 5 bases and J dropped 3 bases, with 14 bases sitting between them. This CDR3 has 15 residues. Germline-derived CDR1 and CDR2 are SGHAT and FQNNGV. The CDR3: CASSRGPSSYNEQFF. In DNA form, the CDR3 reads TGTGCCAGCAGCCGGGGGCCTTCGAGCTACAATGAGCAGTTCTTC.

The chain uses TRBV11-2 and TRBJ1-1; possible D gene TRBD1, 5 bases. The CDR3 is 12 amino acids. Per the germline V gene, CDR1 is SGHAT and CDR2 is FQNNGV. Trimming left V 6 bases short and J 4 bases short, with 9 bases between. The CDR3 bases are TGTGCCAGCAGGTGGGGGAGCACTGAAGCTTTCTTT. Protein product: CASRWGSTEAFF.

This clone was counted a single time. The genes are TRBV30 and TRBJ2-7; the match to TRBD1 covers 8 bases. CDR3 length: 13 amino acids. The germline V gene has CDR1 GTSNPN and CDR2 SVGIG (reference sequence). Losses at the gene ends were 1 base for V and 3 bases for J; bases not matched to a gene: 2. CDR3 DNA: TGTGCCTGGAGTGACGGACAGGGCTACGAGCAGTACTTC. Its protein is CAWSDGQGYEQYF. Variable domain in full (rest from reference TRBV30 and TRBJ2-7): SQTIHQWPATLVQPVGSPLSLECTVEGTSNPNLYWYRQAAGRGLQLLFYSVGIGQISSEVPQNLSASRPQDRQFILSSKKLLLSDSGFYLCAWSDGQGYEQYFGPGTRLTVT.

The CDR3 DNA follows: TGTGCCACCAGTGAAGGTCCGAACACTGAAGCTTTCTTT. This codes for CATSEGPNTEAFF. The chain employs TRBV24-1 and TRBJ1-1, with no clear D. The CDR3 is 13 residues long. Germline CDR1 KGHDR, CDR2 SFDVKD. V gave up 4 bases and J gave up 1 base, with 6 bases separating them.

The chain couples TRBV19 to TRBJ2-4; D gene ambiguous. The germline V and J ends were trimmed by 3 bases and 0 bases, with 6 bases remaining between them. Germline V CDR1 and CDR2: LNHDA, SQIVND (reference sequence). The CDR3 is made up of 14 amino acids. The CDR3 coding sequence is TGTGCCAGTAGTATCCAGCTAGCCAAAAACATTCAGTACTTC. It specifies CASSIQLAKNIQYF.

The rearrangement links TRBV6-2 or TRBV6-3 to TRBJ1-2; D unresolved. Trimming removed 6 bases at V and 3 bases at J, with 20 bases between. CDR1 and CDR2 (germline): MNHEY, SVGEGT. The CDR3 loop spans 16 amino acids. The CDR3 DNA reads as TGTGCCAGCAGCGCCAATTGGCTGGGCCAGGACTATGGCTACACCTTC. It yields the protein CASSANWLGQDYGYTF.

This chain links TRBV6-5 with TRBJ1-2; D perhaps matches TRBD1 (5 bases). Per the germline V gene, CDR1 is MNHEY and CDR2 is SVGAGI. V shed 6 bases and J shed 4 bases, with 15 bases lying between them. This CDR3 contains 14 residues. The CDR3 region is CASSDGFGGYGYTF. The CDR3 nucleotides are TGTGCCAGCAGCGACGGCTTTGGGGGCTATGGCTACACCTTC.